This TCR beta chain came from a study of T cells in Graves' hyperthyroidism and ophthalmopathy. This CDR3 spans 19 amino acids. CDR1 MGHDK and CDR2 SYGVNS come from the germline V gene. Trimming cost V 3 bases and J 0 bases; bases outside gene matches: 15. A NOSPECS grade of at least 4, a Clinical Activity Score of at least 3 and duration under 3 months were recorded in ophthalmopathy patients. Fresh peripheral blood, about 9.6 ml, yielded the PBMCs. Researchers amplified the TCR beta CDR3 regions from RNA transcripts. An initial round of RT-PCR targeting the TCR CDR3 relied on the HTBI primer set. Using its own MiXCR run on the multiplex PCR reads, TCRdb lists one record per CDR3 protein. The sample comprises about 520,000 distinct CDR3 sequences, less than 25% of which are singletons, and 10% to 12% rests with the top ten. This clonotype was detected a few times. Its antigen is not identified. General study findings and limits: The majority of expanded thyroid clonotypes above 0.001 also appeared in blood.

V usage is TRBV25-1 and J usage is TRBJ2-7, with 9 nucleotides matching TRBD2. The receptor was isolated from a woman aged 30 to 39 with Graves' ophthalmopathy. The sequenced sample was blood. The DNA for the CDR3 is TGTGCCAGCAGTGAGAGAATCCGGACTAGCGCTTCTAGCTCCTACGAGCAGTACTTC. This codes for CASSERIRTSASSSYEQYF.